The present TCR beta chain was sequenced within a study of identical twins. This CDR3 has 11 residues. Comments on this clonotype: A much larger clone sits a single nucleotide away, making a read error possible.

TCRdb analysed the 5' RACE reads with MiXCR anew, one entry per CDR3 protein. The table lists about 190,000 distinct CDR3 sequences, about 16% of them singletons. The sample was also linked to a second study, of T cells expressing NK-cell markers. That work states: Of eight sequenced donors, seven were HCMV-seropositive and one HCMV-seronegative.

The V gene is TRBV12-3 or TRBV12-4, the J gene TRBJ2-5; D call uncertain. This receptor was taken from a woman between 18 and 29 years old in good health. Sequencing input: CD8+ T cells sorted from blood. Written as DNA, the CDR3 is TGTGCCAGCAGTTTCTTGGAGACCCAGTGCTTC. Residues: CASSFLETQCF.